These 24 T cell receptor beta chains share one sample of origin, sequenced in a study of shared clonotypes between healthy human individuals. Positive CCR7 selection of CD45RO-negative cells yielded the naive CD8 cells, and terminally differentiated effector memory CD45RA+ cells were excluded. The method was immunoSEQ multiplex PCR; TCRdb's version includes in-frame clones alone and lacks a portion of them. Counted here are around 580,000 clones, 95% to 98% occurring once; the ten biggest clones make up 0.3%. Sequenced: naive CD8+ T cells sorted from blood. These receptors were collected from a man under 40 in good health.

A word on this clone: Because the CDR3 is missing its conserved closing phenylalanine or tryptophan, this is likely a read error. It is unclear where the CDR3 begins or ends on the DNA, so no DNA is shown, and the CDR3 is as TCRdb lists it. This chain connects TRBV28 to TRBJ2-7; TRBD1 is the table's D call and was not checked against the DNA. The germline CDR1 and CDR2 sequences are MDHEN and SYDVKM. The CDR3 comprises 11 residues, both ends counted. The CDR3 loop reads CARKTGASFVL.

The V and J genes are TRBV19 and TRBJ1-1, with D tentatively TRBD1 (5 bases). The length of the CDR3 is 15 residues. Looked up from germline, CDR1 is LNHDA and CDR2 is SQIVND (reference sequence). The V end was cut by 1 base, the J end by 6 bases, with 15 bases between. CDR3 coding DNA: TGTGCCAGTAGTATAGTCACCGGGGGTAGGGCTGAAGCTTTCTTT. Protein sequence: CASSIVTGGRAEAFF. The whole variable domain, remainder taken from reference TRBV19 and TRBJ1-1, is DGGITQSPKYLFRKEGQNVTLSCEQNLNHDAMYWYRQDPGQGLRLIYYSQIVNDFQKGDIAEGYSVSREKKESFPLTVTSAQKNPTAFYLCASSIVTGGRAEAFFGQGTRLTVV.

The chain is built from TRBV15 and TRBJ2-5; D ambiguous. The CDR3 contains 14 residues. Germline V lookup: CDR1 LNHNV, CDR2 YYDKDF (reference sequence). Trimming left V 2 bases short and J 5 bases short, with 12 bases between. CDR3 DNA: TGTGCCACCAGCAGATCTACCGGCCTGGAGACCCAGTACTTC. It encodes CATSRSTGLETQYF. The full variable domain, its missing parts supplied by reference TRBV15 and TRBJ2-5, is DAMVIQNPRYQVTQFGKPVTLSCSQTLNHNVMYWYQQKSSQAPKLLFHYYDKDFNNEADTPDNFQSRRPNTSFCFLDIRSPGLGDTAMYLCATSRSTGLETQYFGPGTRLLVL.

The CDR3 DNA sequence: TGTGCCAGCCTCACGGGAGGCGAGAGAGGCTACACCTTC. Protein product: CASLTGGERGYTF. The chain is built from TRBV2 and TRBJ1-2; the D is unclear. Trimming stripped 8 bases from V and 8 bases from J, with 18 bases between. The germline V gene has CDR1 SNHLY and CDR2 FYNNEI. The CDR3 loop spans 13 amino acids.

CDR3 sequence: CAISLDRNYEQYF. The CDR3 DNA follows: TGTGCCATCAGCCTGGACAGGAACTACGAGCAGTACTTC. This sequence joins TRBV10-3 and TRBJ2-7; TRBD1 matches 7 bases. This CDR3 spans 13 amino acids. Trimming cost V 6 bases and J 3 bases; bases outside gene matches: 5. The V gene's germline CDR1 is ENHRY and CDR2 SYGVKD.

J is TRBJ2-5 and V is TRBV29-1; no clear D gene. Trimming pared 5 bases from V and 5 bases from J, leaving 9 bases between. The germline V gene has CDR1 SQVTM and CDR2 ANQGSEA. The CDR3 length is 11 residues. As DNA, the CDR3 is TGCAGCGTTCCTAGTCGTGAGACCCAGTACTTC. Translation: CSVPSRETQYF.

This clone was counted once. The chain joins TRBV7-8 to TRBJ1-4; D is uncertain. Germline values: CDR1 SGHVS, CDR2 FQNEAQ. The CDR3 spans 19 residues. Deletions cut 2 bases from V and 0 bases from J, with 19 bases between. CDR3 loop: CASSLMSVGEITTNEKLFF. The CDR3 coding sequence is TGTGCCAGCAGCTTAATGAGTGTTGGAGAGATCACAACTAATGAAAAACTGTTTTTT.

This chain joins TRBV4-1 and TRBJ2-7, with 7 bases fitting TRBD1. V was pared by 3 bases and J by 2 bases, with 7 bases of the junction left unmatched. Germline CDR1 is MGHRA and CDR2 is YSYEKL. The CDR3 length is 15 residues. DNA of the CDR3: TGCGCCAGCAGCCAGACGGACAGGTCTACCTACGAGCAGTACTTC. Residues: CASSQTDRSTYEQYF.

This chain connects TRBV27 to TRBJ2-1; tentatively, D is TRBD1 (5 bases). The CDR3 runs 16 residues. Looked up from germline, CDR1 is MNHEY and CDR2 is SMNVEV (reference sequence). The V gene lost 1 base and the J gene lost 0 bases, with 10 bases spanning the gap. CDR3: CASSLYEGVSYNEQFF. The CDR3 DNA sequence: TGTGCCAGCAGTTTATATGAAGGGGTCTCCTACAATGAGCAGTTCTTC.

The rearrangement joins TRBV9 to TRBJ2-2; 7 nucleotides agree with TRBD2. The CDR3 is 14 amino acids. V lost 7 bases to trimming and J lost 3 bases; unmatched junction nucleotides: 6. Germline CDR1 SGDLS, CDR2 YYNGEE. CDR3 region: CASGGLEDTGELFF. The CDR3 region has the DNA TGTGCCAGCGGAGGACTAGAGGACACCGGGGAGCTGTTTTTT.

This rearrangement joins TRBV5-1 to TRBJ2-6; TRBD2 is a possible D gene (6 bases). The CDR3 is 15 amino acids. Germline V gene data show CDR1 as SGHRS and CDR2 as YFSETQ. V gave up 4 bases and J gave up 3 bases, with 11 bases separating them. The CDR3 bases are TGCGCCAGCAGCGCCCTCGGGGGTGGGGCCAACGTCCTGACTTTC. It encodes CASSALGGGANVLTF.

With regard to this clone: The same CDR3 can be traced to other DNA sequences in this sample. The chain couples TRBV29-1 to TRBJ2-1, with 10 positions matching TRBD2. The CDR3 runs 15 residues. Germline CDR1 SQVTM, CDR2 ANQGSEA. J lost 4 bases, V lost 3 bases, and 6 bases had no gene match. The DNA of the CDR3 is TGCAGCGTTGAGGGGCTAGCGGGAGTATACAATGAGCAGTTCTTC. Its protein product is CSVEGLAGVYNEQFF.

CDR3: CASSQVEAPYEQYF. The CDR3 DNA is TGCGCCAGCAGCCAAGTTGAGGCCCCCTACGAGCAGTACTTC. The chain couples TRBV4-1 to TRBJ2-7; D uncertain. The CDR3 runs 14 residues. Germline CDR1 reads MGHRA; CDR2 reads YSYEKL. V lost 1 base to trimming and J lost 2 bases, with 9 bases between them.

The chain is built from TRBV29-1 and TRBJ1-2; 7 bases are shared with TRBD1. Germline V gives CDR1 SQVTM, CDR2 ANQGSEA. V gave up 7 bases and J gave up 6 bases; unmatched junction bases: 8. The CDR3 runs to 12 residues. The CDR3: CSAQGTEDGYTF. CDR3 DNA: TGCAGCGCTCAAGGGACAGAGGATGGCTACACCTTC. The full variable domain, its missing parts supplied by reference TRBV29-1 and TRBJ1-2, is SAVISQKPSRDICQRGTSLTIQCQVDSQVTMMFWYRQQPGQSLTLIATANQGSEATYESGFVIDKFPISRPNLTFSTLTVSNMSPEDSSIYLCSAQGTEDGYTFGSGTRLTVV.

The chain recombines TRBV5-1 with TRBJ2-7; 9 bases are shared with TRBD2. The CDR3 totals 16 residues. Germline CDR1 SGHRS, CDR2 YFSETQ. J lost 4 bases, V lost 5 bases, and 13 bases had no gene match. The CDR3 DNA follows: TGCGCCAGCAGAGCCCCTGGTAGCGGGAGTCGGTACGAGCAGTACTTC. It translates to CASRAPGSGSRYEQYF.

CDR3 sequence: CASSQQGWGEQYF. CDR3 bases: TGCGCCAGCAGCCAACAGGGGTGGGGGGAGCAGTACTTC. The rearrangement joins TRBV4-1 to TRBJ2-7, with D tentatively TRBD1 (6 bases). V lost 2 bases, J lost 7 bases, and 12 bases lay in between. Germline V gene sequence: CDR1 MGHRA, CDR2 YSYEKL. The CDR3 spans 13 residues.

V gene TRBV6-1 combines with J gene TRBJ1-2; D gene uncertain. The CDR3 has 12 residues. The V end lost 2 bases, the J end lost 4 bases, and 5 bases lay between the germline ends. Germline CDR1 reads MNHNS; CDR2 reads SASEGT. In nucleotides, the CDR3 is TGTGCCAGCAGTGAAAGGACCTATGGCTACACCTTC. Amino acids: CASSERTYGYTF.

The rearrangement uses TRBV5-1 and TRBJ2-1; 14 bases agree with TRBD2. CDR3 length: 16 residues. V gave up 4 bases and J gave up 9 bases; unmatched junction bases: 9. CDR1 SGHRS and CDR2 YFSETQ come from the germline V gene. CDR3: CASSQGTSGRVVEQFF. CDR3 DNA: TGCGCCAGCAGCCAGGGGACTAGCGGGAGAGTGGTTGAGCAGTTCTTC. The full variable domain, its missing parts supplied by reference TRBV5-1 and TRBJ2-1, is KAGVTQTPRYLIKTRGQQVTLSCSPISGHRSVSWYQQTPGQGLQFLFEYFSETQRNKGNFPGRFSGRQFSNSRSEMNVSTLELGDSALYLCASSQGTSGRVVEQFFGPGTRLTVL.

This clone occurred once. Other DNA sequences from this sample encode an identical CDR3 as well. The rearrangement links TRBV9 to TRBJ1-1; D gene unclear. Germline values: CDR1 SGDLS, CDR2 YYNGEE. CDR3 length: 11 residues. The V end was cut by 4 bases, the J end by 10 bases, with 11 bases between. The DNA of the CDR3 is TGTGCCAGCAGCCCCGTCCGGGGAGCTTTCTTT. Amino acid sequence: CASSPVRGAFF.

The chain couples TRBV29-1 to TRBJ2-3; possible D gene TRBD2, 6 bases. CDR3 length: 15 amino acids. Trimming took off 6 bases at V and 2 bases at J, with 18 bases between the two ends. CDR1 and CDR2 from the germline V gene are SQVTM and ANQGSEA. CDR3 in DNA: TGCAGCGTCGACAACGTCGGGGGTTCCACAGATACGCAGTATTTT. Translation: CSVDNVGGSTDTQYF.

This rearrangement joins TRBV27 to TRBJ2-7; either TRBD1 or TRBD2 may fit D (5 bases each). From germline, CDR1 is MNHEY and CDR2 SMNVEV (reference sequence). The V end lost 3 bases, the J end lost 6 bases, and 9 bases lay between the germline ends. The CDR3 totals 12 residues. As DNA, the CDR3 is TGTGCCAGCAGTTTTAATGGGGGCGAGCAGTACTTC. Encoded protein: CASSFNGGEQYF.

The V and J genes are TRBV7-9 and TRBJ1-2; tentative D call: TRBD1 (6 bases). This CDR3 has 14 residues. In germline, CDR1 is SEHNR, CDR2 FQNEAQ (reference sequence). V dropped 6 bases and J dropped 1 base, with 12 bases sitting between them. For the CDR3, the DNA is TGTGCCAGCAGAGCCGGGGGGCTTAACTATGGCTACACCTTC. Translated, it gives CASRAGGLNYGYTF. Combining the CDR3 with reference TRBV7-9 and TRBJ1-2 gives the whole variable domain DTGVSQNPRHKITKRGQNVTFRCDPISEHNRLYWYRQTLGQGPEFLTYFQNEAQLEKSRLLSDRFSAERPKGSFSTLEIQRTEQGDSAMYLCASRAGGLNYGYTFGSGTRLTVV.

The gene calls are TRBV19 and TRBJ1-5; D unresolved. Deletions cut 3 bases from V and 0 bases from J, with 9 bases between. The CDR3 has 15 residues. Germline V lookup: CDR1 LNHDA, CDR2 SQIVND (reference sequence). This CDR3 is CASSITDYSNQPQHF. For the CDR3, the DNA is TGTGCCAGTAGTATTACGGATTATAGCAATCAGCCCCAGCATTTT.

The chain employs TRBV4-2 and TRBJ2-1; D is uncertain. The CDR3 is 13 residues long. CDR1 is LGHNA, CDR2 YNFKEQ, per germline. V lost 1 base, J lost 6 bases, and 7 bases lay in between. CDR3 in amino acids: CASSQGAPNEQFF. The CDR3 region has the DNA TGTGCCAGCAGCCAAGGAGCCCCCAATGAGCAGTTCTTC.